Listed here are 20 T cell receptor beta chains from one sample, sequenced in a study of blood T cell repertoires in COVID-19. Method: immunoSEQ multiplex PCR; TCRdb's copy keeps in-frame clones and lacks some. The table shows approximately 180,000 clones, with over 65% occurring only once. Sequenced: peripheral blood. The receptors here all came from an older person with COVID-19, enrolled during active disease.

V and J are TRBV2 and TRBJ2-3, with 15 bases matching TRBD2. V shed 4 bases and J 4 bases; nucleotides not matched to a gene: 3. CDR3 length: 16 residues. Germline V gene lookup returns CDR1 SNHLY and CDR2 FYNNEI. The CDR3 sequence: CASSGTSGRAADTQYF. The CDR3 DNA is TGTGCCAGCAGTGGGACTAGCGGGAGGGCTGCAGATACGCAGTATTTT. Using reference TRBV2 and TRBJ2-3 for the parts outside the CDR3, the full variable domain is EPEVTQTPSHQVTQMGQEVILRCVPISNHLYFYWYRQILGQKVEFLVSFYNNEISEKSEIFDDQFSVERPDGSNFTLKIRSTKLEDSAMYFCASSGTSGRAADTQYFGPGTRLTVL.

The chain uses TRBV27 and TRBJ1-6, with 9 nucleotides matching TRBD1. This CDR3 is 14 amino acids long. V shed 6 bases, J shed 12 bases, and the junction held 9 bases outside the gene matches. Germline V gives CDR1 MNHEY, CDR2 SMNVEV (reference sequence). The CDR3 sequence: CASRSGTGTLPLHF. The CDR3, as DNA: TGTGCCAGCAGAAGTGGGACAGGGACTTTACCCCTCCACTTT.

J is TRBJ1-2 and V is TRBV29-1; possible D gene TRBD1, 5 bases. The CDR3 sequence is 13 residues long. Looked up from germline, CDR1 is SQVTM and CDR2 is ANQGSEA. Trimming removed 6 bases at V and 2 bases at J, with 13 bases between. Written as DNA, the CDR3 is TGCAGCGTACCCGCGGCAGGGAACTATGGCTACACCTTC. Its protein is CSVPAAGNYGYTF.

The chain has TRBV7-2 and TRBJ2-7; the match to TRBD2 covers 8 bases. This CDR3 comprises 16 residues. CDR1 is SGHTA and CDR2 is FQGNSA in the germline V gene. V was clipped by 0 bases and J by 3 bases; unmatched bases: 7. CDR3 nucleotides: TGTGCCAGCAGCTTAGCCCTGGCGAGCGGGGGCTACGAGCAGTACTTC. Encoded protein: CASSLALASGGYEQYF.

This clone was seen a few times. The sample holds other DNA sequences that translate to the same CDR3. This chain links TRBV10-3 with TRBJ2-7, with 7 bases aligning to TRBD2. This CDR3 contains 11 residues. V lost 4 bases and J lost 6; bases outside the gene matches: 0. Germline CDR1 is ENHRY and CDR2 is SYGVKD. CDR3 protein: CAISGGGEQYF. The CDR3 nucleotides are TGTGCCATCAGTGGGGGGGGCGAGCAGTACTTC.

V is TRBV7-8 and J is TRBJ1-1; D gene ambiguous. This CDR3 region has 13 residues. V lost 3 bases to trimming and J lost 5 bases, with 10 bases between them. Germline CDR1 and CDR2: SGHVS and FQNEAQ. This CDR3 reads CASSFGLRTEAFF. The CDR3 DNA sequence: TGTGCCAGCAGCTTCGGGTTGCGAACTGAAGCTTTCTTT.

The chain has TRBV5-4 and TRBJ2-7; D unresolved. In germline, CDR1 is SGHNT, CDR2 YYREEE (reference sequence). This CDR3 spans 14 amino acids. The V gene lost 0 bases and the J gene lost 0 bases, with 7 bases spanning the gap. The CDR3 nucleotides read TGTGCCAGCAGCTTGGATTTTAACTCCTACGAGCAGTACTTC. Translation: CASSLDFNSYEQYF.

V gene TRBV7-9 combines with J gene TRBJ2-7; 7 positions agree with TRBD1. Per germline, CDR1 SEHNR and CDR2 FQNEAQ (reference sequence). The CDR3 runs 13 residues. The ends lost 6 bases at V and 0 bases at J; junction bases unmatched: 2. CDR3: CASRGQHSYEQYF. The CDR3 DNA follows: TGTGCCAGCAGGGGACAGCACTCCTACGAGCAGTACTTC.

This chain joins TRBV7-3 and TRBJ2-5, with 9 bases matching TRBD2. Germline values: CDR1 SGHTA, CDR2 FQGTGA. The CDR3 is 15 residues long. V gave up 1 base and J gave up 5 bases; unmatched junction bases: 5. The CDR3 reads CASSLRGLARETQYF. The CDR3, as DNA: TGTGCCAGCAGCTTAAGGGGACTAGCTAGGGAGACCCAGTACTTC.

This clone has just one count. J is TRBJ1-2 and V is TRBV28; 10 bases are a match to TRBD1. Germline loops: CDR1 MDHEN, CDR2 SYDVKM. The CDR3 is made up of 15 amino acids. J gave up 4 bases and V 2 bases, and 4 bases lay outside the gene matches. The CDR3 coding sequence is TGTGCCAGCAGTTTAGGGACAGGGGCATCCTATGGCTACACCTTC. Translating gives CASSLGTGASYGYTF.

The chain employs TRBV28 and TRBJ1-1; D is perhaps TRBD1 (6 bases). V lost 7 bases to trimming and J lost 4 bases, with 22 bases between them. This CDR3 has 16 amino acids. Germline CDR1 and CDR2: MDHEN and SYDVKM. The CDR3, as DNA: TGTGCCAGCACCCCCGGGGGGGCGTATCCGGTCACTGAAGCTTTCTTT. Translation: CASTPGGAYPVTEAFF.

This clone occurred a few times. Written as DNA, the CDR3 is TGTGCCAGCAGATATTGGACTAGCGGCTCCTACGAGCAGTACTTC. This codes for CASRYWTSGSYEQYF. The chain combines TRBV27 with TRBJ2-7, with 10 nucleotides matching TRBD2. V lost 6 bases and J lost 0; bases outside the gene matches: 5. CDR3 length: 15 residues. Germline lookup yields CDR1 MNHEY and CDR2 SMNVEV (reference sequence).

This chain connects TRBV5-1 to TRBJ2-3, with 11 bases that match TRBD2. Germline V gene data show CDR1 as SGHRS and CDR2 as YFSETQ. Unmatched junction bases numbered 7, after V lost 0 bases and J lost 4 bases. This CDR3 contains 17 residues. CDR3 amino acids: CASSLDLAGGLADTQYF. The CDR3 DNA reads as TGCGCCAGCAGCTTGGATTTAGCGGGGGGGCTGGCAGATACGCAGTATTTT.

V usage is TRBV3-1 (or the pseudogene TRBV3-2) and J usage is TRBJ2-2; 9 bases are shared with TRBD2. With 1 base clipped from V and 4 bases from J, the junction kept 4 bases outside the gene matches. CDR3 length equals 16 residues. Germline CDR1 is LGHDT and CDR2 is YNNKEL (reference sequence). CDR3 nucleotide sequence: TGTGCCAGCAGCCAAGGTAGCGGGAGATGCACCGGGGAGCTGTTTTTT. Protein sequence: CASSQGSGRCTGELFF.

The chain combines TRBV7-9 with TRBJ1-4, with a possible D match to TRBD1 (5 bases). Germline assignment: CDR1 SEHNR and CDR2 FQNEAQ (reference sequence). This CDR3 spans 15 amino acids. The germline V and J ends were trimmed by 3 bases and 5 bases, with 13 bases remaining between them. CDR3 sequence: CASSLDGQHNEKLFF. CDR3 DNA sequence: TGTGCCAGCAGCTTGGACGGACAACACAATGAAAAACTGTTTTTT.

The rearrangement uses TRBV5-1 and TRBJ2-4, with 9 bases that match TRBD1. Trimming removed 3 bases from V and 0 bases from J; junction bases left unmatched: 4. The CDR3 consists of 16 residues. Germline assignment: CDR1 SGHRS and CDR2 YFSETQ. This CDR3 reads CASSSDRGTAKNIQYF. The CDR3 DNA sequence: TGCGCCAGCAGCTCCGACAGGGGGACAGCCAAAAACATTCAGTACTTC.

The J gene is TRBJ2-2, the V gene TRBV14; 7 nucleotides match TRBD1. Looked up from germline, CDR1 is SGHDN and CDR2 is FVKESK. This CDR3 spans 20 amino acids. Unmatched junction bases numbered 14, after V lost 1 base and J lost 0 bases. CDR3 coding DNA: TGTGCCAGCAGCCAAGTCTTGGTGGCTCACGGGACAGCGAACACCGGGGAGCTGTTTTTT. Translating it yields CASSQVLVAHGTANTGELFF.

The CDR3 is CASSYSSRIYGYTF. The CDR3 DNA follows: TGTGCCAGCAGTTACTCGTCCAGGATCTATGGCTACACCTTC. V and J are TRBV6-2 or TRBV6-3 and TRBJ1-2; D is ambiguous. The CDR3 has 14 amino acids. From germline, CDR1 is MNHEY and CDR2 SVGEGT. Trimming removed 0 bases from V and 4 bases from J, with 9 bases in between.

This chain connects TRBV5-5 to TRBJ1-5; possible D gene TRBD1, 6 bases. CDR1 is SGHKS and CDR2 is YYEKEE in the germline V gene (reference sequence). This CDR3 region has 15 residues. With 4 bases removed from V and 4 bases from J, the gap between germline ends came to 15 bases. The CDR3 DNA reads TGTGCCAGCAGCATTCAACAGGGACCAAATCAGCCCCAGCATTTT. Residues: CASSIQQGPNQPQHF. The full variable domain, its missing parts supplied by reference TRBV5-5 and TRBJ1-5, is DAGVTQSPTHLIKTRGQQVTLRCSPISGHKSVSWYQQVLGQGPQFIFQYYEKEERGRGNFPDRFSARQFPNYSSELNVNALLLGDSALYLCASSIQQGPNQPQHFGDGTRLSIL.

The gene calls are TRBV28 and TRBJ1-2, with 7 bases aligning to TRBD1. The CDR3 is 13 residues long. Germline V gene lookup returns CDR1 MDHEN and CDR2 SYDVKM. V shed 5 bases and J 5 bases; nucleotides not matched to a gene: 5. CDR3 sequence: CASSPTGTYGYTF. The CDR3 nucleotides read TGTGCCAGCAGTCCGACAGGGACGTATGGCTACACCTTC.